This T cell receptor (beta chain) appears in the sequencing data of a study of T cell responses to AZD1222 COVID-19 vaccine. Study-wide points: Rises in breadth and depth of Spike-specific TCRs came after two AZD1222 doses. Just five or six AZD1222 recipients tested seropositive at baseline. A reported finding is that nearly half of spike-specific TCRs target unmutated variant regions. Sampling that yielded the repertoires occurred only after the peak T cell response.

The assay was immunoSEQ multiplex PCR, and TCRdb's table has in-frame clones only and misses some. Counted here are under 150,000 clones, 70% to 90% occurring once; the ten biggest clones make up over 3%. The germline V and J ends were trimmed by 2 bases and 0 bases, with 11 bases remaining between them. This CDR3 is 15 amino acids long. The germline V gene has CDR1 SGHDT and CDR2 YYEEEE. To note about this clone: Its matching antigen is unknown.

The receptor comes from an adult in good health. V and J are TRBV5-6 and TRBJ1-1; perhaps TRBD1 as D (6 bases). Sequences were derived from peripheral blood, sampled on day 0 of AZD1222 vaccination. CDR3 region: CASSFVDRMNTEAFF. CDR3 nucleotides: TGTGCCAGCAGCTTTGTCGACAGGATGAACACTGAAGCTTTCTTT.